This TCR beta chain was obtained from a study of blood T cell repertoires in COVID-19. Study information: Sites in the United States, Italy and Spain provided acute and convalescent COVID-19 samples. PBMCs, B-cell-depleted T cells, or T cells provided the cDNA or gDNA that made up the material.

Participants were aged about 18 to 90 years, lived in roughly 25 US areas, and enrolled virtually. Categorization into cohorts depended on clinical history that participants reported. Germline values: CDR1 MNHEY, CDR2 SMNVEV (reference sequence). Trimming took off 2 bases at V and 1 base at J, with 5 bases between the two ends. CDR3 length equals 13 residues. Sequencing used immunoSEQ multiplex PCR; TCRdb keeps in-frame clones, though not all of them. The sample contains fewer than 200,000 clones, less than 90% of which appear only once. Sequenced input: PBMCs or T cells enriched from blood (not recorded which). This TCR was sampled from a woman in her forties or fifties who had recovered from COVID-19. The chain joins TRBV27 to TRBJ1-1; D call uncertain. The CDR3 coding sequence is TGTGCCAGCAGTTTAGGAGGGAACACTGAAGCTTTCTTT. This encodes CASSLGGNTEAFF.